The source of this T cell receptor (beta chain) is a study of human T cells and chemical hapten exposure. A single record per CDR3 protein comes from TCRdb applying MiXCR to the RACE reads. The repertoire has about 80,000 distinct CDR3 sequences, approximately 14% of them found once; the top ten carry more than 3.5%. Documented time point: pre-sensitization, week 0. Treatment described: therapeutic diphenylcyclopropenone sensitization with weekly scalp DPC. Germline V gene data show CDR1 as MGHRA and CDR2 as YSYEKL. The CDR3 sequence is 13 residues long. The V end was cut by 2 bases, the J end by 2 bases, with 6 bases between.

This sample comprised whole blood, obtained in connection with sensitization to the hapten diphenylcyclopropenone (DPC). This sequence originates from a woman aged 45-60 years with alopecia areata. Some clones in this sample may be carry-over from other donors' samples. The gene calls are TRBV4-1 and TRBJ1-1, with D hard to call. CDR3 coding DNA: TGCGCCAGCAGCCAAAGAGCCAACACTGAAGCTTTCTTT. Residues: CASSQRANTEAFF.